The 4 T cell receptor beta chains listed next were all sequenced from one sample in a study of T cell repertoires in cytomegalovirus infection. TCRdb used MiXCR to reprocess the reads, holding one entry per CDR3 protein. The table shows about 190,000 distinct CDR3 sequences, with 28% occurring only once. Source material: PBMCs. All receptors derive from a human donor in good health (CMV status not recorded). Some clones in this sample may be carry-over from other donors' samples.

This clonotype has more than one count but fewer than ten. This chain joins TRBV6-5 and TRBJ1-4; possibly TRBD1 for D (6 bases). The germline V gene has CDR1 MNHEY and CDR2 SVGAGI. V was trimmed by 2 bases and J by 8 bases, leaving 12 bases between them. There are 14 residues in the CDR3. CDR3 DNA sequence: TGTGCCAGCAGTTACAGGGGGGTCAGGGAAAAACTGTTTTTT. Translating gives CASSYRGVREKLFF.

The sample holds a few counts of this clonotype. This rearrangement joins TRBV7-2 to TRBJ2-3; a weak D match, TRBD2 (5 bases). In germline, CDR1 is SGHTA, CDR2 FQGNSA. This CDR3 has 19 residues. Trimming shortened V by 5 bases and J by 0 bases, and 24 bases separated the two germline ends. CDR3: CASSLLGNQDFSSTDTQYF. In nucleotides, the CDR3 is TGTGCCAGCAGCCTGCTGGGTAACCAGGACTTTTCTAGCACAGATACGCAGTATTTT.

The chain couples TRBV7-8 to TRBJ1-2; possibly TRBD1 for D (5 bases). The CDR3 has 13 residues. The V end lost 5 bases, the J end lost 8 bases, and 15 bases lay between the germline ends. Germline CDR1 SGHVS, CDR2 FQNEAQ. CDR3 protein: CASSRDGGWGYTF. CDR3 bases: TGTGCCAGCAGCAGAGATGGGGGTTGGGGCTACACCTTC.

This clonotype was detected only a few times. The chain is built from TRBV7-6 and TRBJ1-4; 7 nucleotides agree with TRBD1. The junction had 3 bases not matched to a gene; V was cut back by 0 bases and J by 8 bases. The CDR3 has 14 amino acids. CDR1 and CDR2 (germline): SGHVS, FNYEAQ. The CDR3 protein is CASSLARGSEKLFF. CDR3 coding DNA: TGTGCCAGCAGCTTAGCCAGGGGGAGCGAAAAACTGTTTTTT.